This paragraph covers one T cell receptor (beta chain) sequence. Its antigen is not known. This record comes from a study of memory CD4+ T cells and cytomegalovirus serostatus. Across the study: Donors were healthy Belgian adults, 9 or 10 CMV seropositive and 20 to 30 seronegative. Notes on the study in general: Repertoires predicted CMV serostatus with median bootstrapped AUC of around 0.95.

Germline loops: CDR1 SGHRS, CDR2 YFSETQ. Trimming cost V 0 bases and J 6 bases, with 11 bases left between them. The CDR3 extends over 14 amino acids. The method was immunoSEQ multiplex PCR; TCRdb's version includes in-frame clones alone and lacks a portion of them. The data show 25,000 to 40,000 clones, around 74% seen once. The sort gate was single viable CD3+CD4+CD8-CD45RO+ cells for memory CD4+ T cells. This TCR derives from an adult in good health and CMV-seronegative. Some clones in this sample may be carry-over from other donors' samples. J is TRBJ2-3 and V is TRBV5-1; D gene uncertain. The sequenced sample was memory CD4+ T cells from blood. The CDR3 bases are TGCGCCAGCAGCTTGGGACAAGGGCTGGATACGCAGTATTTT. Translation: CASSLGQGLDTQYF.